This TCR beta chain was captured by sequencing in a study of OX40 agonist ivuxolimab in advanced cancers. Here immunoSEQ multiplex PCR was the method, and the copy in TCRdb shows in-frame clones only, minus some. The sample yields 76,000 or so clones, 75% to 90% seen once. V was trimmed by 1 base and J by 11 bases, leaving 8 bases between them. The length of the CDR3 is 11 residues. The germline gives CDR1 SGHVS, CDR2 FNYEAQ. The chain combines TRBV7-6 with TRBJ1-1; D gene ambiguous. The clonotype was recovered from an adult with an advanced solid tumor such as melanoma, head and neck, liver or kidney cancer. The input for sequencing was CD4+ or CD8+ T cells sorted from blood, taken in a trial of the OX40 agonist ivuxolimab. As DNA, the CDR3 is TGTGCCAGCAGCTTAGGCCCTGGGGCTTTCTTT. This codes for CASSLGPGAFF.